Each of the 25 T cell receptor beta chains below was sequenced from the same sample in a study of tumor-infiltrating lymphocytes in primary liver carcinoma. Total RNA and DNA came together from about 19-30 mg of bulk tissue without cell sorting. Starting material of approximately 500 ng total RNA yielded TCR beta cDNA via a constant-region primer. What produced the TCR beta libraries was three nested multiplex PCR rounds using slightly modified ARM-PCR. TRBV1-TRBV30 forward primers paired with a C-beta reverse primer drove the first two PCR rounds, roughly 10 cycles each. TCRdb reprocessed the multiplex PCR reads via MiXCR and lists one record per CDR3 protein. The sample contains more than 95,000 distinct CDR3 sequences, around 83% of which appear only once. Sequenced material: liver tumor tissue from sampling region 3. As for subset: tumor region T3, left-lateral pole. The receptor set was obtained from a middle-aged man with primary liver carcinoma and hepatitis B virus infection.

The chain recombines TRBV19 with TRBJ2-1; possibly TRBD1 or TRBD2 for D (6 bases each). The CDR3 runs to 14 residues. Germline assignment: CDR1 LNHDA and CDR2 SQIVND (reference sequence). The V and J ends lost 8 bases and 7 bases respectively, with 18 bases between them. CDR3 in amino acids: CASGSWGARNEQFF. Here the CDR3 DNA reads TGTGCCAGTGGGTCTTGGGGGGCACGAAATGAGCAGTTCTTC.

The CDR3 coding sequence is TGTGCCATCAGTGAGCGACTAGCGGGAGTGATGAGGACTAGGGCCAACGTCCTGACTTTC. Its protein is CAISERLAGVMRTRANVLTF. The chain has TRBV10-3 and TRBJ2-6; 12 bases are shared with TRBD2. Trimming removed 2 bases from V and 5 bases from J; junction bases left unmatched: 13. This CDR3 has 20 residues. In germline, CDR1 is ENHRY, CDR2 SYGVKD.

In this sample, this clonotype turned up many times. This sequence joins TRBV15 and TRBJ1-5; D remains ambiguous. The CDR3 totals 15 residues. Germline CDR1 is LNHNV and CDR2 is YYDKDF (reference sequence). The V gene lost 0 bases and the J gene lost 0 bases, with 6 bases spanning the gap. DNA for the CDR3: TGTGCCACCAGCAGAGACCCTCGTAGCAATCAGCCCCAGCATTTT. Protein product: CATSRDPRSNQPQHF.

The CDR3, as DNA: TGCGCCAGCAGTTCCGTGCCGGGACTAAGGGATGAGCAGTTCTTC. Protein sequence: CASSSVPGLRDEQFF. The chain has TRBV5-1 and TRBJ2-1, with 7 positions matching TRBD2. V was clipped by 5 bases and J by 8 bases; unmatched bases: 13. The CDR3 consists of 15 residues. Germline assignment: CDR1 SGHRS and CDR2 YFSETQ.

Only a few counts were recorded for this clonotype. No conserved phenylalanine or tryptophan ends this CDR3, so it is likely a read error. The V and J genes are TRBV12-3 or TRBV12-4 and TRBJ2-5, with D perhaps TRBD2 (5 bases). The CDR3 loop spans 13 amino acids. CDR3 region: CASSRSGTETQYL. The CDR3 nucleotides read TGTGCCAGCAGCCGAAGCGGAACAGAGACACAGTACTTA.

Regarding this clonotype: This likely comes from a read error, as the CDR3 has no conserved phenylalanine or tryptophan at its end. The chain is built from TRBV6-6 and TRBJ1-2; weak D call: TRBD1 (5 bases). Germline V gene lookup returns CDR1 MNHNY and CDR2 SVGAGI (reference sequence). The CDR3 runs 15 residues. The CDR3 reads CAGSSDDGTGYGYTL. CDR3 sequence (DNA): TGTGCCGGCAGTTCCGACGACGGGACTGGCTATGGCTACACCTTA.

With regard to this clonotype: The junction does not match germline at one end; this may be a read error. This chain links TRBV29-1 with TRBJ1-1; D uncertain. This CDR3 comprises 13 residues. CDR1 and CDR2 from the germline V gene are SQVTM and ANQGSEA. The CDR3 loop reads CTVERGMSTEAFF. DNA of the CDR3: TGCACCGTTGAAAGAGGCATGAGCACTGAAGCTTTCTTT.

This clonotype was counted a few times. Given a much more abundant clone one base away, this may be a read error. The CDR3 end shows no conserved phenylalanine or tryptophan, and so a read error is likely. The gene calls are TRBV7-9 and TRBJ2-7; D is unclear. The V end lost 5 bases, the J end lost 0 bases, and 11 bases lay between the germline ends. This CDR3 comprises 14 residues. Germline assignment: CDR1 SEHNR and CDR2 FQNEAQ (reference sequence). This chain's CDR3 is CASSPATLSYEQYS. CDR3 DNA: TGTGCCAGCAGCCCAGCCACTCTCTCCTACGAGCAGTACTCC.

Turning to this clonotype: The junction departs from the called germline gene at one end, perhaps through a read error. The genes are TRBV6-2 or TRBV6-3 and TRBJ2-7, with D unresolved. Germline-derived CDR1 and CDR2 are MNHEY and SVGEGT. The CDR3 extends over 13 amino acids. This CDR3 reads CTSSYKVPYKQYF. CDR3 DNA sequence: TGTACCAGCAGTTACAAGGTTCCCTACAAGCAGTACTTC.

On this clonotype: Here the CDR3 omits its conserved ending phenylalanine or tryptophan, so a read error is the likely source. The DNA is left out, because the CDR3 cannot be placed on it with certainty; the CDR3 is given as TCRdb lists it. CDR3 region: CASRKGQGFGLNTGELFS. The rearrangement joins TRBV6-5 to TRBJ2-2; TRBD1 is the table's D call, not checked against the DNA. The germline V gene has CDR1 MNHEY and CDR2 SVGAGI. Both ends counted, the CDR3 spans 18 residues.

This clonotype was seen repeatedly, ten times or more. This sequence joins TRBV12-3 or TRBV12-4 and TRBJ2-3, with 10 bases fitting TRBD2. The CDR3 covers 14 residues. J was trimmed by 10 bases and V by 4 bases; bases with no gene match: 8. CDR3 protein: CASSSRLAGVPQYF. Here the CDR3 DNA reads TGTGCCAGCAGTTCCCGACTAGCGGGCGTTCCGCAGTATTTT.

The rearrangement links TRBV5-4 to TRBJ1-5; the match to TRBD1 covers 7 bases. Germline V lookup: CDR1 SGHNT, CDR2 YYREEE (reference sequence). The CDR3 consists of 13 residues. The CDR3 DNA sequence: TGTGTCAACAGCTCACAGGGGCAACAGCCCCAGCATTTT. It is translated as CVNSSQGQQPQHF.

As for this clonotype: Germline and junction disagree at one end, which may indicate a read error. The chain combines TRBV6-1 with TRBJ1-1; no firm D call. Germline CDR1 MNHNS, CDR2 SASEGT. This CDR3 has 12 residues. The CDR3 sequence is CVSSRAIVGAFF. The CDR3 DNA is TGTGTCAGCAGTCGGGCCATAGTCGGCGCTTTCTTT.

This clonotype was counted once. At one end, the junction sequence differs from germline, possibly due to a read error. This sequence joins TRBV5-4 and TRBJ2-1; D is perhaps TRBD1 or TRBD2 (5 bases each). The germline CDR1 and CDR2 sequences are SGHNT and YYREEE (reference sequence). This CDR3 region has 13 residues. This CDR3 reads CASSSGQYNDQFF. CDR3 bases: TGTGCTAGCAGCTCGGGGCAGTACAATGATCAGTTCTTC.

The chain employs TRBV29-1 and TRBJ2-3; 7 nucleotides match TRBD2. Per germline, CDR1 SQVTM and CDR2 ANQGSEA. The CDR3 runs to 12 residues. The CDR3 DNA is TGCTGCGGAGCTAGCGGCAGGGATACGCAGTATTTT. This encodes CCGASGRDTQYF.

Of note for this clonotype: One end of the junction is discordant with germline, which a read error may explain. The V call is TRBV11-3, the J call TRBJ2-2, with TRBD2 matching over 8 bases. This CDR3 has 18 amino acids. The germline gives CDR1 SGHNT, CDR2 YENEEA. The CDR3 loop is CASILGRIAGRNTGELFF. DNA of the CDR3: TGTGCCAGCATCTTAGGGCGGATAGCGGGAAGGAACACTGGGGAGCTGTTTTTT.

The count of this clonotype is one. J is TRBJ2-3 and V is TRBV5-6; a possible D gene is TRBD2 (5 bases). The length of the CDR3 is 16 residues. Trimming removed 7 bases at V and 4 bases at J, with 22 bases between. Germline V gene lookup returns CDR1 SGHDT and CDR2 YYEEEE. Written as DNA, the CDR3 is TGTGCCAGCGGATATGCTCAGAGGGTGAGGCCAGATACGCAGTATTTT. This codes for CASGYAQRVRPDTQYF.

This clonotype has a count of ten or more. Germline is not matched at one junction end, which may reflect a read error. The chain uses TRBV4-2 and TRBJ2-7, with unresolved D. The CDR3 covers 15 residues. Germline loops: CDR1 LGHNA, CDR2 YNFKEQ. The CDR3 coding sequence is TGTGCCGGCAGCCAAGGCACCGGGTCTCAGTACGAGCAGTACTTC. Protein product: CAGSQGTGSQYEQYF.

In the case of this clonotype: A read error may explain this, as a much larger clone is one base away. In DNA, the CDR3 is TGTGCCAGCAGTGAATTTAGGACAGGGACTGGCTACACCTTC. Translation: CASSEFRTGTGYTF. The chain recombines TRBV25-1 with TRBJ1-2; 8 nucleotides match TRBD1. Per germline, CDR1 MGHDK and CDR2 SYGVNS. The ends lost 1 base at V and 7 bases at J; junction bases unmatched: 5. The CDR3 consists of 14 residues.

Points on this clonotype: One base away lies a much larger clone, so this may be a sequencing read error. The CDR3 DNA reads TGTACCAGCACCTCGGGACAGCTCATCTATGGCTACACCTTC. Amino acids: CTSTSGQLIYGYTF. V usage is TRBV28 and J usage is TRBJ1-2; 7 bases agree with TRBD1. This CDR3 has 14 amino acids. Germline V CDR1 and CDR2: MDHEN, SYDVKM.

Remarks on this clonotype: One end of the junction does not line up with germline, which may come from a read error. CDR3 nucleotide sequence: TGTGCCAGCAGCTTAATTGCCAATGAGCTGTTTTTC. Its translation is CASSLIANELFF. The chain links TRBV11-3 to TRBJ2-1; D gene ambiguous. The germline CDR1 and CDR2 sequences are SGHNT and YENEEA. The CDR3 totals 12 residues.

Concerning this clonotype: The germline gene is not matched at one end of the junction; a read error may be the cause. This rearrangement joins TRBV11-3 to TRBJ2-1; D gene uncertain. Germline V gene data show CDR1 as SGHNT and CDR2 as YENEEA. The CDR3 is 14 amino acids. The CDR3 DNA is TGTGTCAGCAGCTTCGCCGGCCCCTACAATAAGCAGTCCTTC. Translating gives CVSSFAGPYNKQSF.

The CDR3 DNA reads TGTGCCAGCAGCTTGGCCGTAGATAGCAATCTGCCACAGCATTTT. Translation gives CASSLAVDSNLPQHF. The genes are TRBV5-5 and TRBJ1-5; D call uncertain. The CDR3 consists of 15 residues. The V end was cut by 0 bases, the J end by 13 bases, with 20 bases between. The germline V gene has CDR1 SGHKS and CDR2 YYEKEE (reference sequence).

This chain connects TRBV7-8 to TRBJ2-5, with TRBD2 as a possible D gene (6 bases). Germline loops: CDR1 SGHVS, CDR2 FQNEAQ. The CDR3 has 13 amino acids. For the CDR3, the DNA is TGTACAAGCACCACCGTGGGGGGTGAGACCCAGTACTTC. It yields the protein CTSTTVGGETQYF.

The V gene is TRBV29-1, the J gene TRBJ1-2; D uncertain. Trimming stripped 7 bases from V and 8 bases from J, with 14 bases between. This CDR3 has 11 residues. Germline CDR1 reads SQVTM; CDR2 reads ANQGSEA. The CDR3 reads CSAQTTSGYTF. CDR3 in DNA: TGCAGCGCCCAGACCACAAGCGGCTACACCTTC.